This TCR beta chain was documented in a study of shared clonotypes between healthy human individuals. Overall study findings and caveats: Around 4.7% of naive CD4 clonotypes were shared across four donors.

Germline V gene sequence: CDR1 KGHSH, CDR2 LQKENI. The V gene lost 2 bases and the J gene lost 2 bases, with 10 bases spanning the gap. There are 14 residues in the CDR3. This clone came up once. The antigen is undetermined. For every subset, genomic DNA was evenly distributed across several immunoSEQ plates. Using immunoSEQ multiplex PCR, the repertoire was profiled, and TCRdb retains in-frame clones only, with some absent. The sample records 650,000 to 700,000 clones, 90% being singletons. The sequenced sample was memory CD8+ T cells from PBMCs. Documented subset: CD45RO+ cells pooled with CCR7-negative TemRA cells. The TCR sequence derives from a man between 18 and 35 years old in good health. Some clones in this sample may be carry-over from other donors' samples. The chain joins TRBV18 to TRBJ2-7, with D possibly called TRBD1 or TRBD2 (5 bases each). The CDR3 nucleotides are TGTGCCAGCTCACCAGGGACCCTAGCCTACGAGCAGTACTTC. Amino acids: CASSPGTLAYEQYF.